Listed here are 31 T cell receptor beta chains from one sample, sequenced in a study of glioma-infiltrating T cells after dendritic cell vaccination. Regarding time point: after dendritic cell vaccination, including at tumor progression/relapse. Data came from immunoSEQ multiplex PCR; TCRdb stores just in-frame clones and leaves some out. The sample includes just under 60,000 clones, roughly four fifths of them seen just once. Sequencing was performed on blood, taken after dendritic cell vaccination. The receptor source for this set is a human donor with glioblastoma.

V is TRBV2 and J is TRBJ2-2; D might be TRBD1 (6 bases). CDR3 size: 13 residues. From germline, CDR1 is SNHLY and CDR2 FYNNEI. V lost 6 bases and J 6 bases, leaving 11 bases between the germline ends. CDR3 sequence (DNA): TGTGCCAGCAGAATCAGGGGTTCCGGGGAGCTGTTTTTT. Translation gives CASRIRGSGELFF.

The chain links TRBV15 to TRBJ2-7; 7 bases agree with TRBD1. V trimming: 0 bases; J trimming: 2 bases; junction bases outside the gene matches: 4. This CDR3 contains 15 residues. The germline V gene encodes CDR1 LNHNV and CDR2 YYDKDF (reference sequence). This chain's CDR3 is CATSREKGAAYEQYF. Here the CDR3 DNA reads TGTGCCACCAGCAGAGAAAAGGGGGCGGCCTACGAGCAGTACTTC.

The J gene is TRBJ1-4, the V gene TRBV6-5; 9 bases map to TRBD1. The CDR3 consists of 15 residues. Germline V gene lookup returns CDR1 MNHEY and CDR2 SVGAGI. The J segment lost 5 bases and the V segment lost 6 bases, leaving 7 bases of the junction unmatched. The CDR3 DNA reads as TGTGCCAGCAGACCGACAGGGGGAGAAAATGAAAAACTGTTTTTT. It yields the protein CASRPTGGENEKLFF.

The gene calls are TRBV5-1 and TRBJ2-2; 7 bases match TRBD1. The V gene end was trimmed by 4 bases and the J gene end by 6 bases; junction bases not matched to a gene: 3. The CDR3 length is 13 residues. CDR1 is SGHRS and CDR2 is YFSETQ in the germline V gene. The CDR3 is CASSRQGAGELFF. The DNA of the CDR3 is TGCGCCAGCAGCAGACAGGGTGCCGGGGAGCTGTTTTTT.

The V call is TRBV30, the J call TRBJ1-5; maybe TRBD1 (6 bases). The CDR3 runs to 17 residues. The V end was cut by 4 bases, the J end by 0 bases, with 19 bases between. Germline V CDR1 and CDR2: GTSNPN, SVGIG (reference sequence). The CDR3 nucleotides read TGTGCCTGGAACTGGGGAGGGGGAGAAGGTAGCAATCAGCCCCAGCATTTT. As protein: CAWNWGGGEGSNQPQHF.

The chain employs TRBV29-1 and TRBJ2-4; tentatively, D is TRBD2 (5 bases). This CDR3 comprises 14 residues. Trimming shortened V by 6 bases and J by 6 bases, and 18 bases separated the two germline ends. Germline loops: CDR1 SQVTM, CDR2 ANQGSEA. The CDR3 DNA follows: TGCAGCGTCGGGGAGTCCCTAATAGGAAACATTCAGTACTTC. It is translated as CSVGESLIGNIQYF. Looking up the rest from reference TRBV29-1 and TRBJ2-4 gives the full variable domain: SAVISQKPSRDICQRGTSLTIQCQVDSQVTMMFWYRQQPGQSLTLIATANQGSEATYESGFVIDKFPISRPNLTFSTLTVSNMSPEDSSIYLCSVGESLIGNIQYFGAGTRLSVL.

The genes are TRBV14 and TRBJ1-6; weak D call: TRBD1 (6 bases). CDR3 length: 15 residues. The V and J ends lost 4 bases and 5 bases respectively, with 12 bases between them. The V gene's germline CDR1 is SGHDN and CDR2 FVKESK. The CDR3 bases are TGTGCCAGCAGCCTACGGGGGGCGGATAATTCACCCCTCCACTTT. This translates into CASSLRGADNSPLHF. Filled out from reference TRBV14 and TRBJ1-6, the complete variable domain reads EAGVTQFPSHSVIEKGQTVTLRCDPISGHDNLYWYRRVMGKEIKFLLHFVKESKQDESGMPNNRFLAERTGGTYSTLKVQPAELEDSGVYFCASSLRGADNSPLHFGNGTRLTVT.

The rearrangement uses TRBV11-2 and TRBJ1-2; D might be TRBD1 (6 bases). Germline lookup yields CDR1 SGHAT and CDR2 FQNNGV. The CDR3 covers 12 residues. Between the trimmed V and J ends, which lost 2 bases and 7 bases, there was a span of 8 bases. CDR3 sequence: CASSLYRVGYTF. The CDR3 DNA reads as TGTGCCAGCAGCTTATACAGGGTTGGCTACACCTTC.

In DNA, the CDR3 is TGTGCCAGCAGTAGAGGGGACATCAACGAGCAGTACTTC. It codes for CASSRGDINEQYF. The chain couples TRBV25-1 to TRBJ2-7, with D possibly TRBD1 on 6 matching bases. Germline loops: CDR1 MGHDK, CDR2 SYGVNS. CDR3 length equals 13 residues. Trimming pared 5 bases from V and 5 bases from J, leaving 13 bases between.

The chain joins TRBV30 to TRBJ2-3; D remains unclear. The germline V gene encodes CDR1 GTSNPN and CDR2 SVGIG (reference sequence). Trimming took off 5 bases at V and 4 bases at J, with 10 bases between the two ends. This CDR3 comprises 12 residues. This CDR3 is CAWSQLPDTQYF. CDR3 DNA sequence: TGTGCCTGGTCACAGTTACCAGATACGCAGTATTTT.

The CDR3 region has the DNA TGTGCCTGGAGTGTATTTGTGGCGGGGGGCCTGGAGTGGGCGTCAGATACGCAGTATTTT. It yields the protein CAWSVFVAGGLEWASDTQYF. The rearrangement joins TRBV30 to TRBJ2-3, with 8 bases lining up with TRBD2. The CDR3 extends over 20 amino acids. J lost 4 bases, V lost 0 bases, and 21 bases had no gene match. In germline, CDR1 is GTSNPN, CDR2 SVGIG (reference sequence).

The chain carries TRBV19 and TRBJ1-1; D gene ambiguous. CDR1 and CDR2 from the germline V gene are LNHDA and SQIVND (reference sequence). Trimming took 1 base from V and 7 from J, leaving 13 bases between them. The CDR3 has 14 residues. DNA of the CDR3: TGTGCCAGTAGTATAGTTGGAGGGATGGGTGAAGCTTTCTTT. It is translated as CASSIVGGMGEAFF.

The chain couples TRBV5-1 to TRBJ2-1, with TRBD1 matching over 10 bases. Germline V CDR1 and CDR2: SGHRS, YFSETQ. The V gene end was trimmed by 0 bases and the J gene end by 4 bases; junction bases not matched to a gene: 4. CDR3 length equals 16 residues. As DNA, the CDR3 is TGCGCCAGCAGCTTGGGGCCGGGACAGGGGTACAATGAGCAGTTCTTC. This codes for CASSLGPGQGYNEQFF.

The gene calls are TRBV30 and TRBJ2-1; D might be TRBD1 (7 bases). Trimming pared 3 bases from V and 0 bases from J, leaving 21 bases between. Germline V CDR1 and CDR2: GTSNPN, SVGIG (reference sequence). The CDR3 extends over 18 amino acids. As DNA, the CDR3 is TGTGCCTGGAGCGAACCCAGGGGGGACAGCTTCTCCTACAATGAGCAGTTCTTC. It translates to CAWSEPRGDSFSYNEQFF.

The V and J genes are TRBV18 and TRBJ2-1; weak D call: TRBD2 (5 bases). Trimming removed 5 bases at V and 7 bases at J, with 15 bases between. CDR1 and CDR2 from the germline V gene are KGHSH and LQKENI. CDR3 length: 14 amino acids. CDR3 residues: CASSAGQGGNEQFF. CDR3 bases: TGTGCCAGCTCAGCGGGCCAAGGTGGGAATGAGCAGTTCTTC.

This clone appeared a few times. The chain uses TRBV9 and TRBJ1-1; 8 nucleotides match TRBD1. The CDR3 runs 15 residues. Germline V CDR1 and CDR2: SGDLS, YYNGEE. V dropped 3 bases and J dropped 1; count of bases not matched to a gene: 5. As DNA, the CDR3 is TGTGCCAGCAGCGCCGGGACAGGAAGGAACACTGAAGCTTTCTTT. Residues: CASSAGTGRNTEAFF.

In DNA, the CDR3 is TGTGCCTGGAGTGTGGGCCCCCCGGGAGACACTGAAGCTTTCTTT. This codes for CAWSVGPPGDTEAFF. The chain couples TRBV30 to TRBJ1-1; no firm D call. CDR3 length: 15 residues. From germline, CDR1 is GTSNPN and CDR2 SVGIG (reference sequence). Trimming pared 0 bases from V and 3 bases from J, leaving 14 bases between.

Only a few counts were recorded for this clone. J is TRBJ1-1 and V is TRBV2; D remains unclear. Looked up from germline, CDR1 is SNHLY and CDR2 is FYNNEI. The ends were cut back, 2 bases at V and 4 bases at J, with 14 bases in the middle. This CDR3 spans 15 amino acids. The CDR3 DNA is TGTGCCAGCAGTGAACGGCGCGTACTAATCACTGAAGCTTTCTTT. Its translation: CASSERRVLITEAFF.

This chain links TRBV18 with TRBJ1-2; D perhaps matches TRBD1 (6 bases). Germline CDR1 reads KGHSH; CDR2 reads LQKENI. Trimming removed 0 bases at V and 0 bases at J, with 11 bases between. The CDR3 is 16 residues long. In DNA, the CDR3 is TGTGCCAGCTCACCACCTCAAGGGGGAGCTAACTATGGCTACACCTTC. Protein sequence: CASSPPQGGANYGYTF.

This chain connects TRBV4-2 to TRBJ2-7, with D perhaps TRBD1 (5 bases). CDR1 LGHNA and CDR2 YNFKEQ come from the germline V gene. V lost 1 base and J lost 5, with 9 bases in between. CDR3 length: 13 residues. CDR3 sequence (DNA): TGTGCCAGCAGCCAAGGATTCAGGGACGAGCAGTACTTC. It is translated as CASSQGFRDEQYF.

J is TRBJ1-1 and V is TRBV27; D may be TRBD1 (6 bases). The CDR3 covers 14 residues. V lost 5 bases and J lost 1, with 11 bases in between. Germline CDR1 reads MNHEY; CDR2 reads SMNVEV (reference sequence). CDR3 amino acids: CASSPHRENTEAFF. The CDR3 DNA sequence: TGTGCCAGCAGTCCCCACAGGGAGAACACTGAAGCTTTCTTT.

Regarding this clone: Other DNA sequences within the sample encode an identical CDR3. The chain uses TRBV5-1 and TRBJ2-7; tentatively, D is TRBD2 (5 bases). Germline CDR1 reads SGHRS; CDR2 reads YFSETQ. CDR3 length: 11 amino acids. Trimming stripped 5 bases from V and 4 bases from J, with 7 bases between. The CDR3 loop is CASSPGYEQYF. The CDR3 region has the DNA TGCGCCAGCAGTCCGGGGTACGAGCAGTACTTC.

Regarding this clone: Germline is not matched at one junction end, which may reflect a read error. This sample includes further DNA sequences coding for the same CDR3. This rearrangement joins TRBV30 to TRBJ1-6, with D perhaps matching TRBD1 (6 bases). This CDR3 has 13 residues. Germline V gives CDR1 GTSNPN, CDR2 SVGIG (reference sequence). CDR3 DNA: TGTGCCTGGCTCGGACAGAATAATTCCCCCCTCCACTTT. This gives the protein CAWLGQNNSPLHF.

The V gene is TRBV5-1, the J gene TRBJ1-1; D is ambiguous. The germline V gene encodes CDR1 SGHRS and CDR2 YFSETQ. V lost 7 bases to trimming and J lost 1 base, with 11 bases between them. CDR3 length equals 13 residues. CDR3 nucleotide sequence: TGCGCCAGCTCTCGGTTGCGGAACACTGAAGCTTTCTTT. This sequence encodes CASSRLRNTEAFF.

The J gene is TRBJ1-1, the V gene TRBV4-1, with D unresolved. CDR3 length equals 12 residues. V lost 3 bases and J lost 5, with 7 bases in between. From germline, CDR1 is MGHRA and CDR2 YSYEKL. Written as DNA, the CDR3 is TGCGCCAGCAGCCAGGGGAGTACTGAAGCTTTCTTT. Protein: CASSQGSTEAFF.

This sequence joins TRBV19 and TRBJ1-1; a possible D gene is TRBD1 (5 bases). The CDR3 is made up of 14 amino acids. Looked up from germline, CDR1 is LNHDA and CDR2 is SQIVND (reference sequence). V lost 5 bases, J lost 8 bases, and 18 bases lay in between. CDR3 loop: CASSGEQAGREAFF. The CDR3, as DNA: TGTGCCAGTAGTGGGGAACAGGCTGGACGGGAAGCTTTCTTT.

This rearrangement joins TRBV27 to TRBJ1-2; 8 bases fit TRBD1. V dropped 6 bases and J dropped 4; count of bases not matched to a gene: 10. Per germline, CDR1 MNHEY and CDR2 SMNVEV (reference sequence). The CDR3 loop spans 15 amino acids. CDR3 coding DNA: TGTGCCAGCAGCCCAGGGGGCATTAGGATCTATGGCTACACCTTC. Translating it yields CASSPGGIRIYGYTF.

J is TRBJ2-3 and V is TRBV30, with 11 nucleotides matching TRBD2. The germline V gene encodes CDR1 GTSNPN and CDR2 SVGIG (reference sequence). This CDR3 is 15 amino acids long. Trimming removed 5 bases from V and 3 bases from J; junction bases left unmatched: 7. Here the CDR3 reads CAWASGGLLTDTQYF. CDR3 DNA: TGTGCCTGGGCTAGCGGGGGGTTACTTACAGATACGCAGTATTTT.

CDR3 sequence (DNA): TGTGCCACATTAGACAGGCCCACAGATACGCAGTATTTT. It encodes CATLDRPTDTQYF. The chain uses TRBV19 and TRBJ2-3, with D perhaps TRBD1 (6 bases). The CDR3 runs to 13 residues. Germline-derived CDR1 and CDR2 are LNHDA and SQIVND (reference sequence). The V end lost 10 bases, the J end lost 2 bases, and 13 bases lay between the germline ends.

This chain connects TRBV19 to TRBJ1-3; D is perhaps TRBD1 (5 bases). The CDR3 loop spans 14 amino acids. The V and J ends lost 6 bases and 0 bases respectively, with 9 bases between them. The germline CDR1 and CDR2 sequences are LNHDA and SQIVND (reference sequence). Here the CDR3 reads CASRQASSGNTIYF. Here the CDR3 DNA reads TGTGCCAGTAGACAGGCAAGCTCTGGAAACACCATATATTTT.

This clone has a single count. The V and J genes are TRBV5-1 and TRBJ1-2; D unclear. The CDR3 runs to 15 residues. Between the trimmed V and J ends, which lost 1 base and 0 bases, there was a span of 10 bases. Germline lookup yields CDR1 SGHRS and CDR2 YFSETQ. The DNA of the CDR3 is TGCGCCAGCAGCTTGTCGGCGGCAGCTAACTATGGCTACACCTTC. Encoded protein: CASSLSAAANYGYTF. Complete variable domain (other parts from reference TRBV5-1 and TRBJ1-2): KAGVTQTPRYLIKTRGQQVTLSCSPISGHRSVSWYQQTPGQGLQFLFEYFSETQRNKGNFPGRFSGRQFSNSRSEMNVSTLELGDSALYLCASSLSAAANYGYTFGSGTRLTVV.